The source of this T cell receptor beta chain is a study of cytomegalovirus exposure and HLA in healthy donors. Germline V gene sequence: CDR1 SGHTA, CDR2 FQGNSA. The CDR3 totals 15 residues. Germline trimming cut 7 bases from V and 0 bases from J; bases unmatched to any gene: 4. Primers: 60 Vbeta forward and 13 Jbeta reverse. The repertoire was sequenced with immunoSEQ multiplex PCR; TCRdb's copy has only in-frame clones and lacks some. Found here are about 86,000 clones, around 80% of them singletons; the top ten hold 2.5%. Concerning this clone itself: Its antigen is unidentified.

These donors, healthy bone marrow donors, were studied. Donors were nominally healthy when sampled, though unrecorded immune exposures were likely. Study observations and caveats: Roughly even sequencing depth across donors was the assumption behind the presence/absence analyses. Accurate predictions that matched the HLA-A and HLA-B alleles of most subjects were reportedly made from TCR beta sequences.

This TCR was recovered from a male donor in good health and CMV-seropositive. The chain links TRBV7-2 to TRBJ2-1; 9 nucleotides agree with TRBD1. Sequenced input: PBMCs. DNA of the CDR3: TGTGCCAGCACCTCGGACAGGGGCTCCTACAATGAGCAGTTCTTC. Its translation is CASTSDRGSYNEQFF.